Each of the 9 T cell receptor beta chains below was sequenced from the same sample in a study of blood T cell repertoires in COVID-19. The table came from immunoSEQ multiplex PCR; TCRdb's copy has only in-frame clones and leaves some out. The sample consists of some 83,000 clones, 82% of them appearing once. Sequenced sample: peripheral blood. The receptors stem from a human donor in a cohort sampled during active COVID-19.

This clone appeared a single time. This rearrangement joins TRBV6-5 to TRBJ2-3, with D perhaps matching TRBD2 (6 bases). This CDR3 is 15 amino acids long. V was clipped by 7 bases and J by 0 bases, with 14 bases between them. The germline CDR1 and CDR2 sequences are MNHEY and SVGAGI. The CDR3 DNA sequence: TGTGCCAGCAACCCACTAGCCGCTAGCACAGATACGCAGTATTTT. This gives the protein CASNPLAASTDTQYF.

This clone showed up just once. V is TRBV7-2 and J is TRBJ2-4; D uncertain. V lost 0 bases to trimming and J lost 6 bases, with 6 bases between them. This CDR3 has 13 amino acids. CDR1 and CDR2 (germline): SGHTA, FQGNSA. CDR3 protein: CASSLALRNIQYF. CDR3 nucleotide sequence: TGTGCCAGCAGCTTAGCGTTGCGAAACATTCAGTACTTC.

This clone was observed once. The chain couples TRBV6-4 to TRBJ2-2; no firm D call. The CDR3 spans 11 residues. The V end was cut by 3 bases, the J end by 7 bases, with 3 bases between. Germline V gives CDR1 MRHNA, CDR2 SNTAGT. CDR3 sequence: CASSEHGELFF. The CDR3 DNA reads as TGTGCCAGCAGTGAACACGGGGAGCTGTTTTTT.

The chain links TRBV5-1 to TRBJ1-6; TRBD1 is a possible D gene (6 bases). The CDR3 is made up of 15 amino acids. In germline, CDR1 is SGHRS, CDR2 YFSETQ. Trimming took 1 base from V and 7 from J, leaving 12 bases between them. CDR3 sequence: CASSLLGQQNSPLHF. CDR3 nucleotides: TGCGCCAGCAGCTTGCTTGGACAGCAAAATTCACCCCTCCACTTT.

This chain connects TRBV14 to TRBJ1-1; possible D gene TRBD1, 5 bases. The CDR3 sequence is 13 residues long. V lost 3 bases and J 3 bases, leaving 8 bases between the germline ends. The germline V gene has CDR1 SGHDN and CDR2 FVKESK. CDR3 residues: CASSQGRDTEAFF. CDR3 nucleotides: TGTGCCAGCAGCCAGGGCAGGGACACTGAAGCTTTCTTT.

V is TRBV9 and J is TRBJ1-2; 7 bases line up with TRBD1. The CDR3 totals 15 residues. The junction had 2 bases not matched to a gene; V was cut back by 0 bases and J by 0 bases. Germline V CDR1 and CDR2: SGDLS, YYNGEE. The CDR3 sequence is CASSVGQGANYGYTF. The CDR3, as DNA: TGTGCCAGCAGCGTAGGTCAGGGGGCTAACTATGGCTACACCTTC.

CDR3 in amino acids: CASSLNNQLDEQYF. CDR3 DNA: TGCGCCAGCAGCTTGAATAACCAGCTAGACGAGCAGTACTTC. The V and J genes are TRBV5-1 and TRBJ2-7; no clear D gene. V was pared by 1 base and J by 5 bases, with 13 bases between. Germline loops: CDR1 SGHRS, CDR2 YFSETQ. CDR3 size: 14 residues.

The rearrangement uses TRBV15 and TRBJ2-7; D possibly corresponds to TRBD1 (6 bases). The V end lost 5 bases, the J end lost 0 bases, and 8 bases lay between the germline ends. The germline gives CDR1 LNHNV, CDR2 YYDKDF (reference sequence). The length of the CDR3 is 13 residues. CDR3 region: CATSDRNSYEQYF. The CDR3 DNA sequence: TGTGCCACCAGCGACAGGAACTCCTACGAGCAGTACTTC.

The CDR3 DNA follows: TGCGCCAGCAGCCAAGAGGGGGGAAGGCCCCAGCATTTT. As protein: CASSQEGGRPQHF. The V gene is TRBV4-1, the J gene TRBJ1-5; D may be TRBD1 (5 bases). The CDR3 runs 13 residues. The V end was cut by 0 bases, the J end by 9 bases, with 9 bases between. Germline CDR1 MGHRA, CDR2 YSYEKL.